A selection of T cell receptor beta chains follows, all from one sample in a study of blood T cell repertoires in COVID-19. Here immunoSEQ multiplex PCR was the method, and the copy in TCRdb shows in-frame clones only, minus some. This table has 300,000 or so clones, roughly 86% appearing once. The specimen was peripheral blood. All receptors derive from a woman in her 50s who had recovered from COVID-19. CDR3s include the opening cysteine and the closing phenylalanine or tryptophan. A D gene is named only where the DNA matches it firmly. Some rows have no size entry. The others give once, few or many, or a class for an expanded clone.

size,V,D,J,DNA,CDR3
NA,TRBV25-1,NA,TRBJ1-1,TGTGCCACCGAGGGGAGGACTGAAGCTTTCTTT,CATEGRTEAFF
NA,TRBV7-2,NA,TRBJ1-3,TGTGCCAGCAGCTCTGACAGGGGAAACACCATATATTTT,CASSSDRGNTIYF
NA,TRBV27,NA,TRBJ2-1,TGTGCCAGCAGTTCATACGGACAGACACCCTACAATGAGCAGTTCTTC,CASSSYGQTPYNEQFF
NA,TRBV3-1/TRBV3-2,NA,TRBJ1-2,TGTGCCAGCAGCCACTTTTTGACTCGGGAGATATATGGCTACACCTTC,CASSHFLTREIYGYTF
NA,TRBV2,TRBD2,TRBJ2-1,TGTGCCAGCGCGCGGCGGGAGGGCCACGATGAGCAGTTCTTC,CASARREGHDEQFF
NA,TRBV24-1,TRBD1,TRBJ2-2,TGTGCCACGGAAAAACAGGGGAAGGGCGGGGAGCTGTTTTTT,CATEKQGKGGELFF
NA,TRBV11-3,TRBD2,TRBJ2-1,TGTGCCAGCAGCTTACCGGGAAAAACTAGCGGGAGGTATTGCAATGAGCAGTTCTTC,CASSLPGKTSGRYCNEQFF
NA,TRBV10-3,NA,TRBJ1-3,TGTGCCATCACAGGAAACTCTGGAAACACCATATATTTT,CAITGNSGNTIYF
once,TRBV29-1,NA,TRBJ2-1,TGCAGCGTTGATGTGGTAGCGGACAATGAGCAGTTCTTC,CSVDVVADNEQFF
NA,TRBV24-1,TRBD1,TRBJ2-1,TGTGCCACCAGTGATTCCGGACAGGGGGCGAATGAGCAGTTCTTC,CATSDSGQGANEQFF
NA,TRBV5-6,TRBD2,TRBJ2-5,TGTGCCAGCAGCTTGATGCGACTAGCGGGAGGGCGGTGGAAGACCCAGTACTTC,CASSLMRLAGGRWKTQYF
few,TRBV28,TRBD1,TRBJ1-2,TGTGCCAGCAGCCCTTGGGGCGGACAGGAGGGAGGCTACACCTTC,CASSPWGGQEGGYTF
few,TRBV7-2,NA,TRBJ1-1,TGTGCCAGCACCGAAAGAGGGGGAACTGAAGCTTTCTTT,CASTERGGTEAFF
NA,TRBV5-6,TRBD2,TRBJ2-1,TGTGCCAGCAGCGTCGGACTAGCGGCTCACAATGAGCAGTTCTTC,CASSVGLAAHNEQFF
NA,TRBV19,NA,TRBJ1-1,TGTGCCAGTAGTTTAATGGACAGAGAAGCTTTCTTT,CASSLMDREAFF
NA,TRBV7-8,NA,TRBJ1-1,TGTGCCAGCAGCTCGGGACTGTTGAACACTGAAGCTTTCTTT,CASSSGLLNTEAFF
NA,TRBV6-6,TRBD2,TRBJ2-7,TGTGCCAGCAGGACTAGCGGGAGTCCCATTTCTTACGAGCAGTACTTC,CASRTSGSPISYEQYF
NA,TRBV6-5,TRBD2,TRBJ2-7,TGTGCCAGCAGAATGAGCGGGAGCTCCTACGAGCAGTACTTC,CASRMSGSSYEQYF
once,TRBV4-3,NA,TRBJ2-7,TGCGCCAGCAGCCAGGGACTCTCCTACGAGCAGTACTTC,CASSQGLSYEQYF
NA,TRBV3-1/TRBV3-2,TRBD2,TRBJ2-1,TGTGCCAGCAGCCAATTTAAGGGCCGGGGGGGTGAGCAGTTCTTC,CASSQFKGRGGEQFF
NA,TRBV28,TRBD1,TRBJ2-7,TGTGCCAGCAGACAGACAGGGGCGTCCGAGCAGTACTTC,CASRQTGASEQYF
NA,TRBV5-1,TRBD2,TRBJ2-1,TGCGCCAGCAGCTTCGGGACTACCTACAATGAGCAGTTCTTC,CASSFGTTYNEQFF
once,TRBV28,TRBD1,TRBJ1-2,TGTGCCAGCAGGCAAGGGGGCAACCTCTATGGCTACACCTTC,CASRQGGNLYGYTF
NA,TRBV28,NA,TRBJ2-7,TGTGCCAGCAGTTCCCCCCCAGGGCAAGTACATTACGAGCAGTACTTC,CASSSPPGQVHYEQYF
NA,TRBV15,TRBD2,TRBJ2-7,TGTGCCACCAGCAGAGATATCAGCGGGAGCCCCCGGTTC,CATSRDISGSPRF
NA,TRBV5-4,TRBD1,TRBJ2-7,TGTGCCAGCAGCTGGGGACAGGGACCCTACGAGCAGTACTTC,CASSWGQGPYEQYF
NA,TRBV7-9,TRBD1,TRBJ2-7,TGTGCCAGCAGCTTACCGGGACAGGGTCTTGAGCAGTACTTC,CASSLPGQGLEQYF
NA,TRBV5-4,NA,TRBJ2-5,TGTGCCAGCAGCTTGCTTCCAGAGACCCAGTACTTC,CASSLLPETQYF
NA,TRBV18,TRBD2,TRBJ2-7,TGTGCCAGCTCACAGAGGACTAGCGGTGCCTCCTACGAGCAGTACTTC,CASSQRTSGASYEQYF
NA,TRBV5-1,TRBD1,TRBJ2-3,TGCGCCAGCACCCAAGACAGGGGGGTCACAGATACGCAGTATTTT,CASTQDRGVTDTQYF
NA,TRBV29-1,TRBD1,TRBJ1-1,TGCAGCGGGGGGACAGGGAGTTTAACCACTGAAGCTTTCTTT,CSGGTGSLTTEAFF
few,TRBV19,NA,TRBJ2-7,TGTGCCAGTAGTATGAGAATCGACGAGCAGTACTTC,CASSMRIDEQYF
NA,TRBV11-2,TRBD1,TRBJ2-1,TGTGCCAGCAGCTCGCGGACAGGGATAAATGAGCAGTTCTTC,CASSSRTGINEQFF
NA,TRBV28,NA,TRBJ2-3,TGTGCCAGCAGTTTAAGTGGCGGAGCTCCACGAGATACGCAGTATTTT,CASSLSGGAPRDTQYF
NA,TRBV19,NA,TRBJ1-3,TGTGCCAGTAGTACGACAGAAAATGCTGGAAACACCATATATTTT,CASSTTENAGNTIYF
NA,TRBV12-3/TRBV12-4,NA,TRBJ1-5,TGTGCCAGCAGAGACGGCGGCTTGTGGCCCCAGCATTTT,CASRDGGLWPQHF
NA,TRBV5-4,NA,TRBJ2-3,TGTGCCAGCAGCTTGGAGGGGGACACAGATACGCAGTATTTT,CASSLEGDTDTQYF
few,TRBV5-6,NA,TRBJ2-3,TGTGCCAGCAGCTTTGCGGGACCAAAGGGGACGCAGTATTTT,CASSFAGPKGTQYF
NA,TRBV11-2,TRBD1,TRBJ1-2,TGTGCCAGCAGCCCGAGGACAGGGAATGGCTACACCTTC,CASSPRTGNGYTF
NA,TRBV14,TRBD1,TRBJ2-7,TGTGCCAGCAGCCCGACAGGGTACGAGCAGTACTTC,CASSPTGYEQYF
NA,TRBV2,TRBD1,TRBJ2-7,TGTGCCAGCAGTACTCTAGGAGGGACAGGTACCTACGAGCAGTACTTC,CASSTLGGTGTYEQYF